The next 18 T cell receptor beta chains were all read from a single sample in a study of T cells in Graves' hyperthyroidism and ophthalmopathy. What was amplified from RNA transcripts were TCR beta CDR3 regions. The HTBI primer set drove a first-round RT-PCR of the TCR CDR3. TCRdb reanalysed the multiplex PCR reads using MiXCR and keeps one entry per CDR3 protein. The data hold about 380,000 distinct CDR3 sequences, with roughly 14% observed a single time. Sample: blood. Receptor source: a woman aged 55-69 years with Graves' hyperthyroidism.

This clonotype was counted a few times. The genes are TRBV9 and TRBJ2-2; D not certain. This CDR3 contains 15 residues. Trimming pared 4 bases from V and 3 bases from J, leaving 13 bases between. Germline CDR1 and CDR2: SGDLS and YYNGEE. CDR3 coding DNA: TGTGCCAGCAGCCCCCGCGGCATCCACACCGGGGAGCTGTTTTTT. This sequence encodes CASSPRGIHTGELFF.

Ten or more counts support this clonotype. This chain links TRBV27 with TRBJ2-7; D perhaps matches TRBD1 (6 bases). The CDR3 totals 12 residues. Trimming pared 7 bases from V and 7 bases from J, leaving 14 bases between. Germline CDR1 reads MNHEY; CDR2 reads SMNVEV (reference sequence). The CDR3, as DNA: TGTGCCAGCACCAAACCGGGACAAGAGCAGTACTTC. Its translation is CASTKPGQEQYF.

In this sample, this clonotype turned up a few times. V gene TRBV5-1 combines with J gene TRBJ2-7; the match to TRBD1 covers 7 bases. This CDR3 contains 13 residues. Germline assignment: CDR1 SGHRS and CDR2 YFSETQ. V gave up 4 bases and J gave up 6 bases; unmatched junction bases: 7. CDR3 amino acids: CASSRRQGGEQYF. For the CDR3, the DNA is TGCGCCAGCAGCAGAAGACAGGGTGGCGAGCAGTACTTC.

The chain combines TRBV11-3 with TRBJ2-1; the D is unclear. V shed 4 bases and J shed 2 bases, with 18 bases lying between them. This CDR3 is built from 17 residues. Germline V lookup: CDR1 SGHNT, CDR2 YENEEA. The CDR3 DNA sequence: TGTGCCAGCAGCTCCTTGAGTTCTCGAGAGCCCTACAATGAGCAGTTCTTC. Translated: CASSSLSSREPYNEQFF.

Only a few counts were recorded for this clonotype. J is TRBJ2-3 and V is TRBV12-3 or TRBV12-4; either TRBD1 or TRBD2 may supply D (6 bases each). CDR3 size: 15 residues. V was cut by 8 bases and J by 5 bases, with 20 bases left in between. The CDR3 coding sequence is TGTGCCAGCGCAGGGGCTAGCGCGTCTATAGATACGCAGTATTTT. Translating gives CASAGASASIDTQYF.

This clonotype has more than one count but fewer than ten. Here the CDR3 reads CASSVGGNFDTQYF. CDR3 nucleotides: TGTGCCAGTAGTGTGGGCGGGAACTTCGATACGCAGTATTTT. The chain recombines TRBV19 with TRBJ2-3; tentatively, D is TRBD2 (6 bases). This CDR3 spans 14 amino acids. V was cut by 5 bases and J by 6 bases, with 15 bases left in between. The germline CDR1 and CDR2 sequences are LNHDA and SQIVND (reference sequence).

The rearrangement uses TRBV6-2 or TRBV6-3 and TRBJ2-1, with D maybe TRBD2 (5 bases). The germline V and J ends were trimmed by 6 bases and 4 bases, with 25 bases remaining between them. CDR3 length: 18 amino acids. CDR1 is MNHEY, CDR2 SVGEGT, per germline. The CDR3 sequence is CASSRRTPGSVRYNEQFF. Here the CDR3 DNA reads TGTGCCAGCAGCCGACGTACCCCGGGGTCGGTCAGATACAATGAGCAGTTCTTC.

This chain links TRBV20-1 with TRBJ2-5; TRBD2 aligns across 12 bases. This CDR3 has 17 residues. Germline values: CDR1 DFQATT, CDR2 SNEGSKA (reference sequence). After removal of 0 bases from V and 5 bases from J, the junction contained 10 bases not matched to a gene. As DNA, the CDR3 is TGCAGTGCTAGAGATCCCGCTAGCGGGAGGGCCCAGGAGACCCAGTACTTC. Its translation is CSARDPASGRAQETQYF.

This clonotype has at least ten counts. This chain joins TRBV2 and TRBJ1-2, with D perhaps matching TRBD1 (6 bases). This CDR3 has 13 residues. Germline V lookup: CDR1 SNHLY, CDR2 FYNNEI. Trimming cost V 6 bases and J 6 bases, with 14 bases left between them. This CDR3 is CASSPVGGDGYTF. In DNA form, the CDR3 reads TGTGCCAGCAGCCCTGTCGGGGGCGATGGCTACACCTTC.

This sequence joins TRBV28 and TRBJ1-5; TRBD1 is a possible D gene (6 bases). The length of the CDR3 is 17 residues. The V end was cut by 3 bases, the J end by 4 bases, with 19 bases between. The germline CDR1 and CDR2 sequences are MDHEN and SYDVKM. In DNA, the CDR3 is TGTGCCAGCAGTTTGGGGGGGGCCCTAAGCCTAAATCAGCCCCAGCATTTT. Its translation is CASSLGGALSLNQPQHF.

The genes are TRBV12-3 or TRBV12-4 and TRBJ2-2, with 11 bases identical to TRBD1. There are 15 residues in the CDR3. V lost 5 bases to trimming and J lost 7 bases; unmatched junction nucleotides: 6. For the CDR3, the DNA is TGTGCCAGCAGTGGACAGGGGGCATTGATCGGGGAGCTGTTTTTT. It translates to CASSGQGALIGELFF.

This clonotype was recorded many times. The rearrangement joins TRBV27 to TRBJ2-3; D unresolved. V was shortened by 3 bases and J by 0 bases, with 7 bases between the two germline ends. Germline CDR1 and CDR2: MNHEY and SMNVEV (reference sequence). The CDR3 is 14 amino acids. CDR3 nucleotide sequence: TGTGCCAGCAGTTTCCAAGGTAGCACAGATACGCAGTATTTT. This sequence encodes CASSFQGSTDTQYF.

In its sample, this clonotype was seen a few times. V gene TRBV20-1 combines with J gene TRBJ2-4; tentatively, D is TRBD1 (6 bases). CDR1 DFQATT and CDR2 SNEGSKA come from the germline V gene (reference sequence). The V end was cut by 2 bases, the J end by 0 bases, with 29 bases between. The CDR3 is 21 amino acids. The DNA of the CDR3 is TGCAGTGCTAGAACCCGGATAAGGGACAAGGCGACTAATCTAGCCAAAAACATTCAGTACTTC. Its translation is CSARTRIRDKATNLAKNIQYF.

The CDR3 loop reads CASGPSGVNTGELFF. For the CDR3, the DNA is TGTGCCAGCGGCCCCTCGGGTGTGAACACCGGGGAGCTGTTTTTT. This chain joins TRBV6-1 and TRBJ2-2, with D uncertain. The CDR3 covers 15 residues. The V and J ends lost 8 bases and 1 base respectively, with 14 bases between them. The germline gives CDR1 MNHNS, CDR2 SASEGT.

This clonotype was picked up a small number of times. V and J are TRBV30 and TRBJ1-2; no reliable D call. Germline V gene data show CDR1 as GTSNPN and CDR2 as SVGIG (reference sequence). V was pared by 0 bases and J by 8 bases, with 7 bases between. The CDR3 is 11 residues long. CDR3 loop: CAWSVMGGYTF. CDR3 nucleotides: TGTGCCTGGAGTGTGATGGGGGGCTACACCTTC.

The table lists this clonotype with many counts. The rearrangement links TRBV7-8 to TRBJ2-5; 9 bases line up with TRBD2. Trimming took 1 base from V and 1 from J; bases not matched to a gene: 13. The CDR3 is 19 amino acids. Germline lookup yields CDR1 SGHVS and CDR2 FQNEAQ. The CDR3 nucleotides read TGTGCCAGCAGCTTAGAGTTCGGTCTAGCGGGATCGCCCCAAGAGACCCAGTACTTC. This codes for CASSLEFGLAGSPQETQYF. The whole variable domain, remainder taken from reference TRBV7-8 and TRBJ2-5, is GAGVSQSPRYKVAKRGQDVALRCDPISGHVSLFWYQQALGQGPEFLTYFQNEAQLDKSGLPSDRFFAERPEGSVSTLKIQRTQQEDSAVYLCASSLEFGLAGSPQETQYFGPGTRLLVL.

The rearrangement links TRBV20-1 to TRBJ2-5, with D hard to call. V lost 6 bases and J lost 5, with 19 bases in between. The CDR3 runs to 14 residues. CDR1 and CDR2 from the germline V gene are DFQATT and SNEGSKA (reference sequence). The CDR3 bases are TGCAGTGCGAAAGGAGTAGCAGGTAGCGAGACCCAGTACTTC. Its protein product is CSAKGVAGSETQYF.

This clonotype was seen many times. J is TRBJ2-5 and V is TRBV27; TRBD1 agrees at 7 bases. This CDR3 is 14 amino acids long. Germline V CDR1 and CDR2: MNHEY, SMNVEV (reference sequence). The V and J ends lost 6 bases and 1 base, in that order; junction bases with no gene match: 5. CDR3 nucleotides: TGTGCCAGCAGCGAAGGGACAGCCCAAGAGACCCAGTACTTC. Amino acids: CASSEGTAQETQYF.